The source of this TCR beta chain is a study of shared clonotypes between healthy human individuals. Across the study: Samples came from a couple of female and a few male donors aged 18 to 49. Researchers assigned three CD4 naive, three CD4 memory, two CD8 naive and one CD8 memory plate to each donor.

Assay: immunoSEQ multiplex PCR; the TCRdb copy retains only in-frame clones and omits some. Of roughly 2,000,000 clones in the sample, 80% to 95% were seen once. The naive CD8 subset, CD45RO-negative cells positively selected for CCR7, excluded terminally differentiated effector memory CD45RA+ cells. Whole-study findings and limits: Clonotypes shared by all four donors outscored non-shared clonotypes in generation probability.

There are 13 residues in the CDR3. V shed 6 bases and J shed 7 bases, with 15 bases lying between them. Germline V lookup: CDR1 SNHLY, CDR2 FYNNEI. This clone was detected a few times. Its antigen remains unidentified. The chain links TRBV2 to TRBJ2-5; D is undetermined. The specimen sequenced was naive CD8+ T cells from PBMCs. This TCR derives from a man younger than 35 in good health. Some clones in this sample may be carry-over from other donors' samples. CDR3 DNA: TGTGCCAGCAGCGTGGGCCCTTCTGTGACCCAGTACTTC. This sequence encodes CASSVGPSVTQYF.